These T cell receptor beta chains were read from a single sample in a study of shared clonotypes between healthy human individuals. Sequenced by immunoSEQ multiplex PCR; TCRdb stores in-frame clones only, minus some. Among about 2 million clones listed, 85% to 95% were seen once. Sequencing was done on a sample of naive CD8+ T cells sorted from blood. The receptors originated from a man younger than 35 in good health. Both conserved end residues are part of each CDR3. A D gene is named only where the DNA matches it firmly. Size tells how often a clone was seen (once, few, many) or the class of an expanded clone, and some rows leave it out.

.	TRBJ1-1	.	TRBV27	CASSLRGPRGTEAFF	TGTGCCAGCAGTTTACGTGGACCCCGGGGCACTGAAGCTTTCTTT
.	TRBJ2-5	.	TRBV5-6	CASSLAESFEGETQYF	TGTGCCAGCAGCTTGGCCGAATCCTTCGAGGGGGAGACCCAGTACTTC
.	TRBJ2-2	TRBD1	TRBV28	CASREQGALTGELFF	TGTGCCAGCAGAGAGCAGGGGGCTTTAACCGGGGAGCTGTTTTTT
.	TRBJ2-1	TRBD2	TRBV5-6	CASSWGVALAAVF	TGTGCCAGCAGCTGGGGGGTAGCGCTAGCGGCGGTCTTC
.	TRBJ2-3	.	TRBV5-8	CASSLGWVDTQYF	TGTGCCAGCAGCTTGGGCTGGGTAGATACGCAGTATTTT
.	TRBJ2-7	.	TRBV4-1	CASSQDRAGLEYEQYF	TGCGCCAGCAGCCAAGACCGGGCGGGATTAGAGTACGAGCAGTACTTC
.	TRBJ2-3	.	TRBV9	CASSVDVGEADTQYF	TGTGCCAGCAGCGTAGACGTGGGAGAGGCAGATACGCAGTATTTT
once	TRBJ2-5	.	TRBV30	CAWSTGQLETQYF	TGTGCCTGGAGTACTGGCCAGCTAGAGACCCAGTACTTC
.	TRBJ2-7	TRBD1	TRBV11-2	CASSASGQEAYEQYF	TGTGCCAGCAGCGCCTCGGGACAGGAGGCCTACGAGCAGTACTTC
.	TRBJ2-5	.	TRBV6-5	CASSYGVGGEETQYF	TGTGCCAGCAGTTACGGGGTGGGGGGAGAAGAGACCCAGTACTTC
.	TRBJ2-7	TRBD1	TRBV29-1	CSVESGQGYEQYF	TGCAGCGTTGAGTCCGGACAGGGCTACGAGCAGTACTTC
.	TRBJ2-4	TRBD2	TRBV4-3	CASSQDSALGGNIQYF	TGCGCCAGCAGCCAAGATAGTGCCTTGGGGGGGAACATTCAGTACTTC
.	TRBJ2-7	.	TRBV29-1	CSVEVLGGANSYEQYF	TGCAGCGTTGAGGTATTAGGGGGGGCAAACTCCTACGAGCAGTACTTC
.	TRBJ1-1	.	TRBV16	CASSQSGRLSQAFF	TGTGCCAGCAGCCAATCGGGGAGGCTTAGCCAAGCTTTCTTT
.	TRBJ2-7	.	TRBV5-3	CARRTRGDQSHEQYF	TGTGCCAGAAGGACAAGGGGAGATCAGTCCCACGAGCAGTACTTC
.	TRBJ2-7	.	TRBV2	CASSRMASEQYF	TGTGCCAGCAGCCGGATGGCGTCCGAGCAGTACTTC
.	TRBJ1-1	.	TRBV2	CASSEESGSMNTEAFF	TGTGCCAGCAGTGAGGAATCAGGGTCTATGAACACTGAAGCTTTCTTT
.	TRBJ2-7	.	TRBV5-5	CASSLRVSYEQYF	TGTGCCAGCAGCTTGCGGGTCTCCTACGAGCAGTACTTC
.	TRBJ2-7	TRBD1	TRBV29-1	CSLSGTGEHEQYF	TGCAGCCTATCCGGGACAGGGGAACACGAGCAGTACTTC
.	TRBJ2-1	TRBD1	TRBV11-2	CASSIWTGTENEQFF	TGTGCCAGCAGCATTTGGACAGGGACCGAGAATGAGCAGTTCTTC
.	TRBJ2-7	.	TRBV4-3	CASSQDRDSLYEQYF	TGCGCCAGCAGCCAAGACCGAGACAGCCTCTACGAGCAGTACTTC
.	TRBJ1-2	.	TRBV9	CASSGWTEANYGYTF	TGTGCCAGCAGCGGATGGACAGAGGCTAACTATGGCTACACCTTC
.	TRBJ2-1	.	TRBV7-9	CASSFGVNEQFF	TGTGCCAGCAGCTTTGGCGTAAATGAGCAGTTCTTC
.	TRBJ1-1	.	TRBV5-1	CASSTHGDTEAFF	TGCGCCAGCAGTACCCATGGGGATACTGAAGCTTTCTTT